This entry is about one T cell receptor beta chain. Its antigen is unknown. Base qualities are not recorded, but no much larger clone differs from it by a single base. This specimen's time point label, per the study, means: pre-treatment sample, taken before nivolumab and TIL therapy. Adults with stage 4 NSCLC were enrolled from 2017 to early 2020 in a dual-center phase I trial. Samples came from a single-arm, open-label phase I trial of tumor-infiltrating lymphocyte therapy with nivolumab in advanced non-small cell lung cancer. Blood mononuclear cells were isolated from EDTA tubes by Ficoll gradient and were snap-frozen as pellets, and DNA was extracted with a Qiagen mini-prep kit. The sample is drawn from a study of TIL therapy for anti-PD-1-resistant metastatic lung cancer (dated by TCRdb to about 2021). For context, the study as a whole: Tumors were collected before any PD-1/PD-L1 blockade, after which patients were given nivolumab, and patients who progressed were given lymphodepletion, an infusion of expanded TIL and IL-2. Enrolled patients had a median age of around 51 years (range roughly 38-75) and a median tumor PD-L1 proportion score of about 5.9%. Most of the cohort had lung adenocarcinoma, including a few EGFR-mutant tumors and two ALK-rearranged tumors, and half of the patients were either current or former smokers. A median non-synonymous tumor mutation burden of around 1.5 mutations per megabase was determined across the cohort by whole-exome sequencing. T cell receptor beta sequencing of tumor and peripheral blood served to follow clonotypes across the tumor, the expanded TIL product, and serial blood samples.

The CDR1 and CDR2 encoded by the germline V gene are SGHDN and FVKESK. Taken from cysteine to phenylalanine, the CDR3 has 16 residues. The entry retains the CDR3 DNA only, 48 bases that are in frame from base 1. V is shortened by 1 base, J by 4 bases, and the region joining them spans 14 bases. The immunoSEQ v3 hsTCRB kit was used to amplify TCR beta CDR3 regions from genomic DNA through bias-controlled multiplex PCR. TCR libraries were sequenced on an Illumina NextSeq 500 to around 2.2 million read pairs for survey level or roughly 5-6.5 million for deep level. The paper's processing steps were these. Clonality was reported by immunoSEQ Analyzer software, which also assigned V, D and J genes and filtered out non-productive sequences. Repertoires of infused TIL and blood were compared using productive Simpson clonality and the Morisita overlap index of productive TRB rearrangements. Absolute clonotype counts in blood were estimated by multiplying the lymphocyte count by the CD3+ fraction and by the productive frequency of the clone. The table comes from immuneACCESS by way of TCRdb, which keeps in-frame sequences with V and J called. Part of the clones is missing from these tables; in studies checked, under half for an unresolved V gene and the rest for unknown reasons. V, J and clone size are taken as reported in that table, and D and trimming were inferred from the DNA itself. The sample table shows about 50,000 clones, and around 80% are seen once. The top ten constitute around 4.8% of the sample.

On the study overall, not on this receptor specifically: The study protocol defined all tumor marker inferences as exploratory. The baseline peripheral repertoire was partially replaced by infused TIL clonotypes, which then decayed over months, and no apparent association between persistence and response was found. Generalizability was limited because the cohort was highly selected, with more treatment-naive, never-smoker and oncogene-addicted patients included than is typical.

This specimen was blood, taken at baseline. This receptor was obtained from a woman between 30 and 80 years old with non-small cell lung cancer. Recombination linked TRBV14 to TRBJ2-1; the D gene cannot be named for sure. The DNA is as follows: TGTGCCAGCAGCCAAGGCGCGACAATGGGATACAATGAGCAGTTCTTC. Its protein product is CASSQGATMGYNEQFF.